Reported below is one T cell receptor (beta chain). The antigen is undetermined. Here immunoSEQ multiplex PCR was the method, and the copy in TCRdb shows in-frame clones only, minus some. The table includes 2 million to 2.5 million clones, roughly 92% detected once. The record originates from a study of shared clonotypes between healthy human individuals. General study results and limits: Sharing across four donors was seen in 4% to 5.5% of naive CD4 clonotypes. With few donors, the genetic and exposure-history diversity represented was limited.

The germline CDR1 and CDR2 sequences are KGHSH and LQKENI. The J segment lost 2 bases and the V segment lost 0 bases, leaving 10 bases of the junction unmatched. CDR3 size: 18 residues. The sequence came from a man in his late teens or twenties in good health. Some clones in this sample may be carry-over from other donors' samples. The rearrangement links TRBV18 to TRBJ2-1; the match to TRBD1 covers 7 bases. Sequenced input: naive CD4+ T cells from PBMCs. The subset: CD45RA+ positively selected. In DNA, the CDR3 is TGTGCCAGCTCACCACCAGCGCGGCGGCAGGGGGCCTACAATGAGCAGTTCTTC. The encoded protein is CASSPPARRQGAYNEQFF.